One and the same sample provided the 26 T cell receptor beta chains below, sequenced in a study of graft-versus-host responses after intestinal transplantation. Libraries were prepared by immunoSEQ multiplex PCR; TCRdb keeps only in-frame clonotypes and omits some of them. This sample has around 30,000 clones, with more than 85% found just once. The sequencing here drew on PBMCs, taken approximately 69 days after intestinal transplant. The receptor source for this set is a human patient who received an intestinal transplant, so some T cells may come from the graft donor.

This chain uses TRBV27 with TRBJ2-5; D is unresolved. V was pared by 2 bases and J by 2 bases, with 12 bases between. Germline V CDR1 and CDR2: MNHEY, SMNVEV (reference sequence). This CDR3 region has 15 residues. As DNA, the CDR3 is TGTGCCAGCAGTTTAGGGTATGGGGAACAAGAGACCCAGTACTTC. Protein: CASSLGYGEQETQYF.

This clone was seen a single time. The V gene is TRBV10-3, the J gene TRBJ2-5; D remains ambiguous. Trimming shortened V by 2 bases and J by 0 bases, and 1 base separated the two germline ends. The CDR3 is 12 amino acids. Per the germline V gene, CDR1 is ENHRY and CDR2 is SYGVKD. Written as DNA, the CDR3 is TGTGCCATCAGTGAGAACCAAGAGACCCAGTACTTC. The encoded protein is CAISENQETQYF.

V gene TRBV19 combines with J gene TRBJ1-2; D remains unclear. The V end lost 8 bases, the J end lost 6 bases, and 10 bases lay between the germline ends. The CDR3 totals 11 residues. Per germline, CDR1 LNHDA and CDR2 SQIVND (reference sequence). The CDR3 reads CASARAHGYTF. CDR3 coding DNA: TGTGCCAGTGCGCGGGCACATGGCTACACCTTC.

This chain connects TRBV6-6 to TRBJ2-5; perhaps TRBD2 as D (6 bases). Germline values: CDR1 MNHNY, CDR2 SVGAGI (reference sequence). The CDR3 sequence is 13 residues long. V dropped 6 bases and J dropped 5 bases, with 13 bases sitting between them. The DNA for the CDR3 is TGTGCCAGCAGCGGTGGAGGGGAGGAGACCCAGTACTTC. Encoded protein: CASSGGGEETQYF.

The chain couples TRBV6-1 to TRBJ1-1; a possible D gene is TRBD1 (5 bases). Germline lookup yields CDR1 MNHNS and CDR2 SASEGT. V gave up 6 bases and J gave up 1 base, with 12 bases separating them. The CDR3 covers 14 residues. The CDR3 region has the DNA TGTGCCAGCAGGGAGGGGAGGGGGAACACTGAAGCTTTCTTT. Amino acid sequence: CASREGRGNTEAFF.

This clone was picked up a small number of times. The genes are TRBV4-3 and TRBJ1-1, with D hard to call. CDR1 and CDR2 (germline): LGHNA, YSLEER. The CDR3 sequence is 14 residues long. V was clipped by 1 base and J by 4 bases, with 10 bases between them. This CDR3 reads CASSQGTLRTEAFF. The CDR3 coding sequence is TGCGCCAGCAGCCAAGGAACTCTCCGCACTGAAGCTTTCTTT.

In DNA form, the CDR3 reads TGTGCCAGCAGTTCCAAAGCGACAGGTAATGAGCAGTACTTC. It translates to CASSSKATGNEQYF. The J gene is TRBJ2-5, the V gene TRBV27; maybe TRBD1 (6 bases). CDR1 MNHEY and CDR2 SMNVEV come from the germline V gene (reference sequence). Trimming left V 4 bases short and J 11 bases short, with 20 bases between. The CDR3 has 14 residues.

In nucleotides, the CDR3 is TGTGCCAGTAGCTTGCAGGGGGCAAGTCCGCCCCAGCATTTT. This gives the protein CASSLQGASPPQHF. The chain carries TRBV19 and TRBJ1-5; 8 bases are a match to TRBD1. This CDR3 has 14 amino acids. Germline V CDR1 and CDR2: LNHDA, SQIVND (reference sequence). V shed 6 bases and J 9 bases; nucleotides not matched to a gene: 10. Full variable domain (missing parts from reference TRBV19 and TRBJ1-5): DGGITQSPKYLFRKEGQNVTLSCEQNLNHDAMYWYRQDPGQGLRLIYYSQIVNDFQKGDIAEGYSVSREKKESFPLTVTSAQKNPTAFYLCASSLQGASPPQHFGDGTRLSIL.

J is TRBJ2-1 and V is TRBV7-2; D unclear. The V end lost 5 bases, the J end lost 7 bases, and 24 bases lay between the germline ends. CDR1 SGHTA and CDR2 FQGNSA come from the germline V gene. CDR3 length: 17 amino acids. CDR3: CASSPVWASPPRNEQFF. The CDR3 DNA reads TGTGCCAGCAGCCCTGTGTGGGCTAGTCCTCCTCGTAATGAGCAGTTCTTC. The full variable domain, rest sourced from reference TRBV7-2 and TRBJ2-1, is GAGVSQSPSNKVTEKGKDVELRCDPISGHTALYWYRQSLGQGLEFLIYFQGNSAPDKSGLPSDRFSAERTGGSVSTLTIQRTQQEDSAVYLCASSPVWASPPRNEQFFGPGTRLTVL.

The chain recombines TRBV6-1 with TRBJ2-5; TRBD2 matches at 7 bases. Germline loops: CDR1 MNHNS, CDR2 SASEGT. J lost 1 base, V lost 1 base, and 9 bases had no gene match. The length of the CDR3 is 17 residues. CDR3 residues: CASSEGNRRGSQETQYF. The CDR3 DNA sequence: TGTGCCAGCAGTGAAGGAAACAGGCGGGGGAGCCAAGAGACCCAGTACTTC.

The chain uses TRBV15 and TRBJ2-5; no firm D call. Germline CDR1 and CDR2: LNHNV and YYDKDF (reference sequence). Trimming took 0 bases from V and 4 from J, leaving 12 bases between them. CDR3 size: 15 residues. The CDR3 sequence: CATSRDLTMGETQYF. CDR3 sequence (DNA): TGTGCCACCAGCAGAGATCTTACCATGGGAGAGACCCAGTACTTC.

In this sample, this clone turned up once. In DNA, the CDR3 is TGTGCCAGCAGCCAAGTCTTGTGGGTGAATGAGCAGTTCTTC. Amino acid sequence: CASSQVLWVNEQFF. The V call is TRBV4-2, the J call TRBJ2-1; D not resolved. V gave up 1 base and J gave up 7 bases, with 11 bases separating them. This CDR3 region has 14 residues. CDR1 LGHNA and CDR2 YNFKEQ come from the germline V gene.

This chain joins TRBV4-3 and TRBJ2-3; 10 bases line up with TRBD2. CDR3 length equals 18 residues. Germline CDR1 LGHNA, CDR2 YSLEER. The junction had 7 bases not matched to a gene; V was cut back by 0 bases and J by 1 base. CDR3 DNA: TGCGCCAGCAGCCAAGATCTGAGTCTAGCGGGAGGCACAGATACGCAGTATTTT. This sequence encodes CASSQDLSLAGGTDTQYF.

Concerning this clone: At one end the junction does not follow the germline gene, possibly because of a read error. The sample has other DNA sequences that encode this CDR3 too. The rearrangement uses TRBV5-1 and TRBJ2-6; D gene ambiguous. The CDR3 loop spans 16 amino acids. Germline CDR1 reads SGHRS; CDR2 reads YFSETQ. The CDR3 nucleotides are TGTGCCAGCAGCACCGGGCCCCTCTCTGGGGCCAACGTCCTGACTTTC. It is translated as CASSTGPLSGANVLTF.

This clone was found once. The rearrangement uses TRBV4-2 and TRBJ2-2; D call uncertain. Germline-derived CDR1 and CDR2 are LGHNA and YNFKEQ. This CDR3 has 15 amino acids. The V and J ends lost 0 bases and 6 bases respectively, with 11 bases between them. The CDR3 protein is CASSQEFKHPGELFF. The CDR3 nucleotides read TGTGCCAGCAGCCAAGAATTTAAGCATCCCGGGGAGCTGTTTTTT.

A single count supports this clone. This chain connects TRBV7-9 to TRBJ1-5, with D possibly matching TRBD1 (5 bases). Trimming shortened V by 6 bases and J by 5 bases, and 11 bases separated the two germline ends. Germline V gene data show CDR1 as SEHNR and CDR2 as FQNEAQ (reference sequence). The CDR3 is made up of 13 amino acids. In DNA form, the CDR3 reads TGTGCCAGCAGACTGGACATCGATCAGCCCCAGCATTTT. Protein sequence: CASRLDIDQPQHF.

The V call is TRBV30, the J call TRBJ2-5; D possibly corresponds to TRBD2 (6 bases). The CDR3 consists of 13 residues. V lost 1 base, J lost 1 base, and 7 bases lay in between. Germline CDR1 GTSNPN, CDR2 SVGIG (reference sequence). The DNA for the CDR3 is TGTGCCTGGAGTGGACTAGGCCAAGAGACCCAGTACTTC. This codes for CAWSGLGQETQYF.

The CDR3 loop is CASSLFEGQGRGGLVNTIYF. The CDR3 region has the DNA TGTGCCAGCAGCTTGTTCGAAGGACAGGGTCGTGGGGGATTGGTTAACACCATATATTTT. The chain recombines TRBV7-6 with TRBJ1-3, with 8 bases identical to TRBD1. Trimming took 3 bases from V and 7 from J; bases not matched to a gene: 23. CDR3 size: 20 residues. The V gene's germline CDR1 is SGHVS and CDR2 FNYEAQ.

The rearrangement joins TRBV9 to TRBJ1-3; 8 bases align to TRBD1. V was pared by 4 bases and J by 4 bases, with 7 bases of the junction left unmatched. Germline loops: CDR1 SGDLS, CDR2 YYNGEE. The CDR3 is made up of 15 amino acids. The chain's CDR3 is CASSPPDREGNTIYF. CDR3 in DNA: TGTGCCAGCAGCCCCCCGGACAGGGAAGGAAACACCATATATTTT.

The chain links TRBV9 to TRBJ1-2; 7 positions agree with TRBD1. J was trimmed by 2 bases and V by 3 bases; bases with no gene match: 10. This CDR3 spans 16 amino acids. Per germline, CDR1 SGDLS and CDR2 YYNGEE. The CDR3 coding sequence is TGTGCCAGCAGCGCCGGAGGGGGCGCCGGCAACTATGGCTACACCTTC. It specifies CASSAGGGAGNYGYTF.

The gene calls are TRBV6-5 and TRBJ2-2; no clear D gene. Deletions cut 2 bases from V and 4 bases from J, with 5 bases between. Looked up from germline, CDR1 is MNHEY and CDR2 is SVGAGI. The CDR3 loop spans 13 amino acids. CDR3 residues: CASSYKVTGELFF. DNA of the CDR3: TGTGCCAGCAGTTACAAGGTCACCGGGGAGCTGTTTTTT.

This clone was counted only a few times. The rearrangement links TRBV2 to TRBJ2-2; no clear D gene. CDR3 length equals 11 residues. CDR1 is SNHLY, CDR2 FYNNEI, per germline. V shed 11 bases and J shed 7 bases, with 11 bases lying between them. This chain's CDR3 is CALNLDGELFF. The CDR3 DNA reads TGTGCCTTAAATTTGGACGGGGAGCTGTTTTTT.

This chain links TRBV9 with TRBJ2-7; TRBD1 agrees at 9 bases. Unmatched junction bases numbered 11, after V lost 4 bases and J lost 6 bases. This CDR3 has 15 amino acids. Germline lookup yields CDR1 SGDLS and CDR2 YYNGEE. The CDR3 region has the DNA TGTGCCAGCAGCCCCCAGGACAGGGGATTTCCCGAGCAGTACTTC. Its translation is CASSPQDRGFPEQYF. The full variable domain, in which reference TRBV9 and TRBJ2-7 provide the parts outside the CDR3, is DSGVTQTPKHLITATGQRVTLRCSPRSGDLSVYWYQQSLDQGLQFLIQYYNGEERAKGNILERFSAQQFPDLHSELNLSSLELGDSALYFCASSPQDRGFPEQYFGPGTRLTVT.

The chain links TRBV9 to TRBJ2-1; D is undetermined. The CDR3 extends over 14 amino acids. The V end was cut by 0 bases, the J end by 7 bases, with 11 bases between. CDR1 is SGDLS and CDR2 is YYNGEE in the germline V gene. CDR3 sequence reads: CASSVVSATNEQFF. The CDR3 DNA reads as TGTGCCAGCAGCGTAGTTTCGGCGACTAATGAGCAGTTCTTC.

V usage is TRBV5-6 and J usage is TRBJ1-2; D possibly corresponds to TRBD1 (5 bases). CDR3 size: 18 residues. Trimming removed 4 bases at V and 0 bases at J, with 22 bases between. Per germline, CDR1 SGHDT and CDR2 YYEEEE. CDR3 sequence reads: CASSDDSPSMLANYGYTF. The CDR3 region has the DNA TGTGCCAGCAGCGACGACAGTCCATCGATGTTAGCTAACTATGGCTACACCTTC.

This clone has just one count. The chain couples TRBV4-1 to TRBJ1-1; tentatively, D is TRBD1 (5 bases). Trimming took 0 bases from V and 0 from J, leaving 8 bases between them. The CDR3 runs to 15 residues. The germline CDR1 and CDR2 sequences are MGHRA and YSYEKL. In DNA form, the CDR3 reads TGCGCCAGCAGCCAAGATGACAGCCTGAACACTGAAGCTTTCTTT. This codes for CASSQDDSLNTEAFF.